This T cell receptor (beta chain) originates from a study of cytomegalovirus exposure and HLA in healthy donors. The V and J ends lost 6 bases and 1 base, in that order; junction bases with no gene match: 7. In germline, CDR1 is SQVTM, CDR2 ANQGSEA. This CDR3 contains 15 residues. The PCR employed 60 Vbeta primers together with 13 Jbeta primers. Generated by immunoSEQ multiplex PCR, the TCRdb table keeps only in-frame clones and is missing some. The sample lists fewer than 200,000 clones, around 87% seen once, with about 1.1% in the top ten. The donors (healthy individuals) were bone marrow donors. This receptor was identified in a boy younger than 10 in good health and CMV-seronegative. Sequenced input: PBMCs. The chain recombines TRBV29-1 with TRBJ2-1; 9 bases map to TRBD1. CDR3 residues: CSVESGTGSYNEQFF. In nucleotides, the CDR3 is TGCAGCGTGGAATCCGGGACAGGGTCCTACAATGAGCAGTTCTTC.